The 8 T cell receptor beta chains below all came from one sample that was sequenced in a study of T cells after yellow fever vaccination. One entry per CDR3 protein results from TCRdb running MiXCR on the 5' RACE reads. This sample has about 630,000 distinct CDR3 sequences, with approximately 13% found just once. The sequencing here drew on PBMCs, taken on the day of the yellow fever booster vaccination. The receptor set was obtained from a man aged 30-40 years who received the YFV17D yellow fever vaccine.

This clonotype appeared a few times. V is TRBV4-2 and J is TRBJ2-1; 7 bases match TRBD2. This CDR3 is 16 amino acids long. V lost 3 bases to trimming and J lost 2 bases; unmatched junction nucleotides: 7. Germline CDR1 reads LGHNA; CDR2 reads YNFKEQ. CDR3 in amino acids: CASSHDLAEAYNEQFF. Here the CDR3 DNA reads TGTGCCAGCAGCCATGACCTAGCGGAGGCCTACAATGAGCAGTTCTTC.

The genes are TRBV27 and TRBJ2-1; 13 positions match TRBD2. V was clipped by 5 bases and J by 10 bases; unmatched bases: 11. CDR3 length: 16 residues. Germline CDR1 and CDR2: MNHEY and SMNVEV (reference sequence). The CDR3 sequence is CASSPRGTSGIREQFF. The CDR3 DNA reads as TGTGCCAGCAGTCCGCGGGGGACTAGCGGGATTCGCGAGCAGTTCTTC.

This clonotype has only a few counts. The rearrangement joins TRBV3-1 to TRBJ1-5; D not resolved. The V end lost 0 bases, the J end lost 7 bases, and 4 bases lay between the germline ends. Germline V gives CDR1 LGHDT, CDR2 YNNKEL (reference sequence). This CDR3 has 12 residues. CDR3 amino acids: CASSQEGQPQHF. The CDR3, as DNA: TGTGCCAGCAGCCAAGAGGGGCAGCCCCAGCATTTT.

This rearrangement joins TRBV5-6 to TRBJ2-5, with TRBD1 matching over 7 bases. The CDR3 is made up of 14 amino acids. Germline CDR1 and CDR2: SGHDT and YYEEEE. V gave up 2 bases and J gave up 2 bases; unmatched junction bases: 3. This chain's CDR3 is CASSFRGTQETQYF. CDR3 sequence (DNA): TGTGCCAGCAGCTTCAGGGGGACGCAAGAGACCCAGTACTTC.

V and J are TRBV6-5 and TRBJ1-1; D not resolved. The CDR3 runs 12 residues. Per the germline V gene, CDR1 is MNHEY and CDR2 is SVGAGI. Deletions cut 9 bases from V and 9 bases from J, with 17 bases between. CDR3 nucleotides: TGTGCCAGAACTGAGGGCGGGCTCAAAGCTTTCTTT. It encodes CARTEGGLKAFF.

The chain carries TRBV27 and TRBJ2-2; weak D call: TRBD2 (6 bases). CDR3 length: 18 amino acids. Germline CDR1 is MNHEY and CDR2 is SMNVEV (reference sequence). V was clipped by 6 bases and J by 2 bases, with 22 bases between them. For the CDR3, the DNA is TGTGCCAGCAGGGGAGGACAAGGCCCGCACTCAAACACCGGGGAGCTGTTTTTT. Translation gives CASRGGQGPHSNTGELFF.

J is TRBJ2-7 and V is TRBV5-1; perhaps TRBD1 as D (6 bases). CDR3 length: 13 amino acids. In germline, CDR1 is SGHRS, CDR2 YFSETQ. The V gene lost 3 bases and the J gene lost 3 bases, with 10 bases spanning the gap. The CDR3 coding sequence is TGCGCCAGCAGCTCGCGACAGGACTACGAGCAGTACTTC. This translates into CASSSRQDYEQYF.

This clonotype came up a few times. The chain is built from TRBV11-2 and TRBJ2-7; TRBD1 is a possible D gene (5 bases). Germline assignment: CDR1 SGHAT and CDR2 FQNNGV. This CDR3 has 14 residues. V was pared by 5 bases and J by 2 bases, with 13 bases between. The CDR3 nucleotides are TGTGCCAGCAGCGTTAGCAGGGTACCCTACGAGCAGTACTTC. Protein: CASSVSRVPYEQYF. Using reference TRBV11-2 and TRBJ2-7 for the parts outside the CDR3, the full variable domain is EAGVAQSPRYKIIEKRQSVAFWCNPISGHATLYWYQQILGQGPKLLIQFQNNGVVDDSQLPKDRFSAERLKGVDSTLKIQPAKLEDSAVYLCASSVSRVPYEQYFGPGTRLTVT.